The TCR beta chain described here comes from a study of blood T cells in healthy people across ages. The draw of peripheral blood yielded 8.5 to 10 milliliters from each donor. On this clonotype: Its antigen is undetermined.

Notes on the study in general: Age showed a roughly linear inverse relationship with TCR beta diversity per million T cells.

Then a second PCR, running about 6 to 12 cycles, was carried out with a sample-barcoded 5' primer and a J-beta primer mix. A tag from a template-switch adaptor with 12 random nucleotides marked each cDNA molecule. TCRdb analysed the 5' RACE reads with MiXCR anew, one entry per CDR3 protein. The table shows approximately 1,000,000 distinct CDR3 sequences, with 40% to 55% occurring only once. The CDR3 loop spans 14 amino acids. From germline, CDR1 is LGHDT and CDR2 YNNKEL (reference sequence). With 2 bases clipped from V and 9 bases from J, the junction kept 6 bases outside the gene matches. The chain has TRBV3-1 and TRBJ2-1; 8 nucleotides agree with TRBD1. The TCR originated in a woman aged 55-75 years in good health. The sequenced material came from blood. As DNA, the CDR3 is TGTGCCAGCAGCCAAAGGACAGGGAGGAGTGAGCAGTTCTTC. This codes for CASSQRTGRSEQFF.